This passage covers 13 T cell receptor beta chains from one sample sequenced in a study of blood T cell repertoires in COVID-19. The table came from immunoSEQ multiplex PCR; TCRdb's copy has only in-frame clones and leaves some out. The sample lists more than 150,000 clones; about 72% were seen once. The material sequenced was PBMCs or T cells enriched from blood (not recorded which). Source of these receptors: a woman aged 45-65 years who had recovered from COVID-19.

CDR3 sequence (DNA): TGTGCCAGCAGTTACTCGGGCGGGTACACTGAAGCTTTCTTT. As protein: CASSYSGGYTEAFF. V gene TRBV6-6 combines with J gene TRBJ1-1; D remains unclear. CDR1 is MNHNY, CDR2 SVGAGI, per germline (reference sequence). V shed 0 bases and J shed 3 bases, with 8 bases lying between them. The CDR3 has 14 residues.

The J gene is TRBJ1-4, the V gene TRBV19, with 9 bases aligning to TRBD1. This CDR3 region has 15 residues. V was pared by 4 bases and J by 4 bases, with 4 bases of the junction left unmatched. Germline-derived CDR1 and CDR2 are LNHDA and SQIVND (reference sequence). The CDR3 sequence: CASSTGTGLNEKLFF. CDR3 coding DNA: TGTGCCAGTAGTACTGGGACAGGGCTTAATGAAAAACTGTTTTTT.

This chain links TRBV7-2 with TRBJ1-1, with D perhaps matching TRBD1 (6 bases). The CDR3 is made up of 15 amino acids. Between the trimmed V and J ends, which lost 1 base and 4 bases, there was a span of 13 bases. CDR1 is SGHTA, CDR2 FQGNSA, per germline. The CDR3: CASSLVFGGATEAFF. The CDR3 DNA reads TGTGCCAGCAGCTTAGTTTTCGGGGGGGCCACTGAAGCTTTCTTT.

The chain couples TRBV5-5 to TRBJ2-2, with TRBD1 identical over 8 bases. Germline assignment: CDR1 SGHKS and CDR2 YYEKEE (reference sequence). CDR3 length: 16 residues. Trimming removed 5 bases from V and 6 bases from J; junction bases left unmatched: 12. CDR3 nucleotide sequence: TGTGCCAGCAGTTTCCGGGACAGGCCCCTCGCCGGGGAGCTGTTTTTT. It translates to CASSFRDRPLAGELFF.

This chain links TRBV11-3 with TRBJ2-7, with 13 bases identical to TRBD2. V shed 4 bases and J 4 bases; nucleotides not matched to a gene: 7. Looked up from germline, CDR1 is SGHNT and CDR2 is YENEEA. CDR3 length equals 16 residues. CDR3 sequence (DNA): TGTGCCAGCAGCTCCCCGACTAGCGGGAGGAGGTACGAGCAGTACTTC. It encodes CASSSPTSGRRYEQYF.

This clone was seen a single time. The chain has TRBV27 and TRBJ2-2; weak D call: TRBD2 (6 bases). With 9 bases removed from V and 5 bases from J, the gap between germline ends came to 22 bases. CDR1 is MNHEY and CDR2 is SMNVEV in the germline V gene (reference sequence). The CDR3 sequence is 16 residues long. CDR3 nucleotide sequence: TGTGCCAGTGAGCAGTGGGGACTCGCTAGGACCGGGGAGCTGTTTTTT. Translated, it gives CASEQWGLARTGELFF.

The table lists this clone with a few counts. This chain connects TRBV6-5 to TRBJ1-5; 10 nucleotides match TRBD1. Germline V CDR1 and CDR2: MNHEY, SVGAGI. Trimming at V came to 5 bases and at J to 9 bases, leaving 10 bases not matched to a gene. The CDR3 covers 15 residues. Written as DNA, the CDR3 is TGTGCCAGCAGTCGAGTCCCGGGACAGGGGACGCCCCAGCATTTT. This sequence encodes CASSRVPGQGTPQHF.

This clone occurred once. The rearrangement joins TRBV2 to TRBJ2-3; a weak D match, TRBD2 (5 bases). Germline V gives CDR1 SNHLY, CDR2 FYNNEI. This CDR3 is 12 amino acids long. Trimming took 6 bases from V and 6 from J, leaving 10 bases between them. CDR3 sequence: CASRKRGDTQYF. As DNA, the CDR3 is TGTGCCAGCAGGAAGAGAGGGGATACGCAGTATTTT.

The J gene is TRBJ2-7, the V gene TRBV19; a possible D gene is TRBD2 (5 bases). V lost 10 bases and J lost 2, with 18 bases in between. The germline V gene has CDR1 LNHDA and CDR2 SQIVND (reference sequence). The CDR3 is 14 amino acids. This CDR3 is CATRPDYPAYEQYF. DNA for the CDR3: TGTGCCACCCGACCCGACTATCCCGCCTACGAGCAGTACTTC.

In its sample, this clone was seen a few times. The V and J genes are TRBV19 and TRBJ1-1, with TRBD1 identical over 7 bases. Germline CDR1 and CDR2: LNHDA and SQIVND (reference sequence). This CDR3 is built from 13 residues. With V trimmed by 5 bases and J by 6 bases, 6 bases remained unmatched. The CDR3 DNA follows: TGTGCCAGTAGTTCTCACAGGGGCGCTGAAGCTTTCTTT. Translated: CASSSHRGAEAFF.

This chain joins TRBV7-7 and TRBJ2-1, with TRBD1 as a possible D gene (5 bases). The CDR3 covers 15 residues. CDR1 SSHAT and CDR2 FNYEAQ come from the germline V gene (reference sequence). V lost 5 bases and J 4 bases, leaving 15 bases between the germline ends. The CDR3 loop is CASSPQGHLYNEQFF. The CDR3 nucleotides read TGTGCCAGCAGCCCGCAGGGCCACTTATACAATGAGCAGTTCTTC.

This clone has just one count. The V and J genes are TRBV7-9 and TRBJ2-7; TRBD2 matches at 8 bases. There are 16 residues in the CDR3. CDR1 and CDR2 (germline): SEHNR, FQNEAQ (reference sequence). Losses at the gene ends were 4 bases for V and 5 bases for J; bases not matched to a gene: 13. This CDR3 is CASSSTGGLNGNEQYF. The DNA of the CDR3 is TGTGCCAGCAGCTCCACGGGGGGGCTCAACGGGAACGAGCAGTACTTC.

V usage is TRBV27 and J usage is TRBJ1-2; 10 bases fit TRBD1. CDR3 length: 15 residues. V lost 6 bases and J lost 7; bases outside the gene matches: 11. From germline, CDR1 is MNHEY and CDR2 SMNVEV (reference sequence). The CDR3 DNA follows: TGTGCCAGCAGGAAACTAGGGACAGGGGACCTTGGCTACACCTTC. It codes for CASRKLGTGDLGYTF.